This passage covers 11 T cell receptor beta chains from one sample sequenced in a study of shared clonotypes between healthy human individuals. The naive CD8 fraction comprised CD45RO-negative cells positively selected for CCR7 and excluded terminally differentiated effector memory CD45RA+ cells. The method was immunoSEQ multiplex PCR; TCRdb's version includes in-frame clones alone and lacks a portion of them. The table has about 2.1 million clones, about 93% seen once. What was sequenced was naive CD8+ T cells from PBMCs. The receptors stem from a man aged 18 to 30 in good health. Some clones in this sample may be carry-over from other donors' samples.

This chain's CDR3 is CSVGAGDGYTF. The DNA of the CDR3 is TGCAGCGTTGGGGCAGGGGATGGCTACACCTTC. This rearrangement joins TRBV29-1 to TRBJ1-2; a weak D match, TRBD1 (6 bases). The CDR3 spans 11 residues. Trimming left V 4 bases short and J 6 bases short, with 9 bases between. Germline V gene sequence: CDR1 SQVTM, CDR2 ANQGSEA.

The sample holds one count of this clone. J is TRBJ2-3 and V is TRBV28, with 9 positions matching TRBD2. The V gene end was trimmed by 3 bases and the J gene end by 5 bases; junction bases not matched to a gene: 15. Germline CDR1 MDHEN, CDR2 SYDVKM. The CDR3 runs to 18 residues. The CDR3 sequence: CASSFPLGSGSLLDTQYF. Written as DNA, the CDR3 is TGTGCCAGCAGTTTTCCCCTAGGTAGCGGGAGCCTTTTAGATACGCAGTATTTT.

This clone was recorded once. This rearrangement joins TRBV5-6 to TRBJ1-5; D perhaps matches TRBD1 (5 bases). Trimming stripped 4 bases from V and 4 bases from J, with 12 bases between. The CDR3 extends over 14 amino acids. CDR1 is SGHDT, CDR2 YYEEEE, per germline. CDR3 coding DNA: TGTGCCAGCAGCGCCGGGACGGAGAATCAGCCCCAGCATTTT. Residues: CASSAGTENQPQHF.

The chain links TRBV11-2 to TRBJ2-5; 9 nucleotides agree with TRBD2. The CDR3 totals 14 residues. V shed 10 bases, J shed 5 bases, and the junction held 11 bases outside the gene matches. Germline CDR1 SGHAT, CDR2 FQNNGV. CDR3 protein: CATRVAGGIETQYF. In DNA, the CDR3 is TGTGCCACCAGGGTTGCGGGAGGGATTGAGACCCAGTACTTC.

The chain combines TRBV7-9 with TRBJ1-2; D ambiguous. The ends were cut back, 3 bases at V and 5 bases at J, with 4 bases in the middle. The CDR3 length is 11 residues. CDR1 and CDR2 from the germline V gene are SEHNR and FQNEAQ (reference sequence). Here the CDR3 reads CASSFTYGYTF. DNA of the CDR3: TGTGCCAGCAGCTTCACTTATGGCTACACCTTC.

V is TRBV6-5 and J is TRBJ2-5; 9 bases align to TRBD2. The CDR3 is 13 residues long. Trimming cost V 8 bases and J 5 bases; bases outside gene matches: 6. Per germline, CDR1 MNHEY and CDR2 SVGAGI. The CDR3 loop reads CASFSGSRETQYF. For the CDR3, the DNA is TGTGCCAGCTTTAGCGGGAGCAGGGAGACCCAGTACTTC.

The chain combines TRBV10-2 with TRBJ2-1; D unclear. This CDR3 spans 12 amino acids. The V end was cut by 3 bases, the J end by 4 bases, with 4 bases between. Germline-derived CDR1 and CDR2 are WSHSY and SAAADI. The chain's CDR3 is CASSDWYNEQFF. The CDR3 region has the DNA TGCGCCAGCAGTGATTGGTACAATGAGCAGTTCTTC.

The chain combines TRBV27 with TRBJ2-1; 8 nucleotides align to TRBD2. The CDR3 sequence is 14 residues long. Germline trimming cut 6 bases from V and 2 bases from J; bases unmatched to any gene: 3. In germline, CDR1 is MNHEY, CDR2 SMNVEV (reference sequence). CDR3 amino acids: CASRGLATYNEQFF. The CDR3 DNA reads TGTGCCAGCAGAGGACTAGCCACCTACAATGAGCAGTTCTTC.

The J gene is TRBJ2-1, the V gene TRBV5-1, with 7 bases lining up with TRBD2. With V trimmed by 3 bases and J by 7 bases, 13 bases remained unmatched. The length of the CDR3 is 16 residues. Per germline, CDR1 SGHRS and CDR2 YFSETQ. CDR3 nucleotide sequence: TGCGCCAGCAGCTGGAAGTTCTCCAGGGAGGGAAATGAGCAGTTCTTC. Translated: CASSWKFSREGNEQFF.

The V gene is TRBV11-2, the J gene TRBJ1-2; possible D gene TRBD1, 6 bases. V lost 0 bases and J lost 3, with 11 bases in between. The CDR3 totals 15 residues. Germline V gene lookup returns CDR1 SGHAT and CDR2 FQNNGV. In DNA, the CDR3 is TGTGCCAGCAGCTTAGAGGGGGCCTGGGACTATGGCTACACCTTC. Its translation: CASSLEGAWDYGYTF.

This chain joins TRBV6-5 and TRBJ1-1; TRBD1 aligns across 8 bases. CDR1 is MNHEY and CDR2 is SVGAGI in the germline V gene. The CDR3 length is 15 residues. Germline trimming cut 6 bases from V and 3 bases from J; bases unmatched to any gene: 9. The chain's CDR3 is CASSSLQGVDTEAFF. The CDR3 DNA is TGTGCCAGCAGCTCCCTACAGGGGGTAGACACTGAAGCTTTCTTT.